A single T cell receptor beta chain is shown here with its context. Its antigen remains unidentified. The record originates from a study of chemoradiotherapy in HPV16-positive cancers. On the study more broadly: Candidate HPV-specific T-cell clones and common TCR motifs came from functional assays in a couple of HPV16-positive patients. Regarding the study as a whole: Candidate HPV-specific clones and E7-related TCR motifs grew in tumor during treatment. Better recurrence-free survival went with HPV-responsive T-cell expansion in HPV16-positive patients.

Sequencing used immunoSEQ multiplex PCR; TCRdb keeps in-frame clones, though not all of them. This sample carries 2,500 to 3,500 clones, 70% to 90% of them seen once, and the ten largest clones take under 14%. The specimen was blood, collected from a patient who underwent chemoradiotherapy. The clonotype originates from a human donor with HPV-associated anogenital cancer.

CDR3 sequence reads: CASSEGPREQETQYF. The CDR3 nucleotides are TGTGCCAGCAGCGAAGGCCCCAGGGAACAAGAGACCCAGTACTTC. The chain employs TRBV9 and TRBJ2-5; tentative D call: TRBD1 (5 bases). CDR1 and CDR2 from the germline V gene are SGDLS and YYNGEE. The germline V and J ends were trimmed by 3 bases and 2 bases, with 14 bases remaining between them. This CDR3 region has 15 residues.